The following is a T cell receptor beta chain sequence with its context. This entry is derived from a study of response to subunit inactivated influenza vaccine. Using its own MiXCR run on the RT-PCR reads, TCRdb lists one record per CDR3 protein. The sample holds roughly 500,000 distinct CDR3 sequences, roughly 25% seen once. The germline CDR1 and CDR2 sequences are MNHNS and SASEGT. The V gene end was trimmed by 3 bases and the J gene end by 11 bases; junction bases not matched to a gene: 10. This CDR3 comprises 13 residues. The same sample was also used in a study of T cells expressing NK-cell markers. That work states: For TCR beta, cDNA was produced by 5'RACE template switching with UMIs. Repertoires of TCR beta were obtained from T cells sorted as CD3+CD56+NKG2C+, CD3+CD56+NKG2C- and CD3+CD56-NKG2C+. Sequencing covered eight donors, seven HCMV-seropositive and one seronegative. Of the CD8+ T cell pool in several donors, roughly 1.0-7.0% was accounted for by dominant NKG2C+ clonotypes.

The specimen comprised CD4+ T cells sorted from PBMCs, sampled 12 days after vaccination. The sequence was obtained from a man between 45 and 60 years old who received an inactivated influenza vaccine. The gene calls are TRBV6-1 and TRBJ2-7; TRBD1 matches at 7 bases. This CDR3 reads CASSELATGAEYF. DNA of the CDR3: TGTGCCAGCAGTGAGCTTGCCACAGGGGCGGAGTACTTC.